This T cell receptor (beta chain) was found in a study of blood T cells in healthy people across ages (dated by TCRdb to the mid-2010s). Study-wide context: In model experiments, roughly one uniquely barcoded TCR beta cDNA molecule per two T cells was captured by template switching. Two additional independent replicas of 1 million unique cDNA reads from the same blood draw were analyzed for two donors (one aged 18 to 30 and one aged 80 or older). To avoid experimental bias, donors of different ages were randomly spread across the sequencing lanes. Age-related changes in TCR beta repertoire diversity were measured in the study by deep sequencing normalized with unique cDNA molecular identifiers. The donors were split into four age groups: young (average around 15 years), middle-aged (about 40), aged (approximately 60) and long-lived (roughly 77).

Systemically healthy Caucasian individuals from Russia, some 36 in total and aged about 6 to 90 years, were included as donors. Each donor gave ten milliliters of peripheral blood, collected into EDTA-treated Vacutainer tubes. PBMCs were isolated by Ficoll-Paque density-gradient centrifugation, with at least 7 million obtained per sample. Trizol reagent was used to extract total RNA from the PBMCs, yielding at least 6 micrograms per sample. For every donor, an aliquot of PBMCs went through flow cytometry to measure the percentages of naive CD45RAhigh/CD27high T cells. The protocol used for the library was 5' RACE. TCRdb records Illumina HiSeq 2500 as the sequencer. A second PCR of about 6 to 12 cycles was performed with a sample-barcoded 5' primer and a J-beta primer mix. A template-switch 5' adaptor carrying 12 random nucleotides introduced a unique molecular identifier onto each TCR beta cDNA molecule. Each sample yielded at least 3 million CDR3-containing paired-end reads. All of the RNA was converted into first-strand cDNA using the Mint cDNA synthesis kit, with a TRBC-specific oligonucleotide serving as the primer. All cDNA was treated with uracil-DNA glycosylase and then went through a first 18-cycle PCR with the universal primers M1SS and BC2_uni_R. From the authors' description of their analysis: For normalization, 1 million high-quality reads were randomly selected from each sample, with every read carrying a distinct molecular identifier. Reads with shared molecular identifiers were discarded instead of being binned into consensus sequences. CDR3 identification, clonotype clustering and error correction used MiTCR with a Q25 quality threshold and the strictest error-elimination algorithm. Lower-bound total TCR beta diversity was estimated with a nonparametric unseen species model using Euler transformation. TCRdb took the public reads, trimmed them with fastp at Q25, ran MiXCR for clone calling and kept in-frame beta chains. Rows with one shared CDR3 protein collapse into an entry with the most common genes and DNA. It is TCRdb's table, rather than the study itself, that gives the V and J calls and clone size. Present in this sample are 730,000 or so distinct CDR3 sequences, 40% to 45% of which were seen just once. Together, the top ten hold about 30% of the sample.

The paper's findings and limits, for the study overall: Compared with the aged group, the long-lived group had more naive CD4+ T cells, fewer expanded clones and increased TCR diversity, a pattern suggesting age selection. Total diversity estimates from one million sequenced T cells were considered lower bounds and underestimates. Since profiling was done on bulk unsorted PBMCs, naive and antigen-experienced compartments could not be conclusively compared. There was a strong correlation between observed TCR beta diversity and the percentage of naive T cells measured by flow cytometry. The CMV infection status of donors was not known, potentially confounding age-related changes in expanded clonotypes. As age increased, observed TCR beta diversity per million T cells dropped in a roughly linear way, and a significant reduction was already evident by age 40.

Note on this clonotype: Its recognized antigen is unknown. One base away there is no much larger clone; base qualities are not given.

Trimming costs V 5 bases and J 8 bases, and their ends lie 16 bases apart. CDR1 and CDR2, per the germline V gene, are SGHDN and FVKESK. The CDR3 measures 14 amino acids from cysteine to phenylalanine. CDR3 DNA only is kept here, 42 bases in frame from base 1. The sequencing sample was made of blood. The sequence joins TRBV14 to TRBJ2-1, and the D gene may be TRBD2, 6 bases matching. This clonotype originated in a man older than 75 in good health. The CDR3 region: CASSSPGLQDEQFF. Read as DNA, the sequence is TGTGCCAGCAGCTCACCGGGACTCCAGGATGAGCAGTTCTTC.